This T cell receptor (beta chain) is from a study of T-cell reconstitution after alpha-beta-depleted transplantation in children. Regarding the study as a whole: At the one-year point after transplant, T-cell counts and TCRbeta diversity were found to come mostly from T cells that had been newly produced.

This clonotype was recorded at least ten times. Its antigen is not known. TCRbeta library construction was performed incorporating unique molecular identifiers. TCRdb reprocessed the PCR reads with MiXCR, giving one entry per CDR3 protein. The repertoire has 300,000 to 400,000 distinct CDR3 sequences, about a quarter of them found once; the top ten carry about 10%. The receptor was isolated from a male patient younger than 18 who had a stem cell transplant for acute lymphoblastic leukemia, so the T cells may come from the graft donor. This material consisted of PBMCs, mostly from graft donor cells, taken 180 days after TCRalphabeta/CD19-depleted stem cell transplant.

The CDR3 here is CSVRPLADTQYF. CDR3 nucleotides: TGCAGCGTTCGACCCCTGGCAGATACGCAGTATTTT. The chain combines TRBV29-1 with TRBJ2-3; D not resolved. Germline values: CDR1 SQVTM, CDR2 ANQGSEA. Between the trimmed V and J ends, which lost 5 bases and 4 bases, there was a span of 10 bases. The CDR3 has 12 residues.